Listed here are 8 T cell receptor beta chains from one sample, sequenced in a study of blood T cell repertoires in COVID-19. Assay: immunoSEQ multiplex PCR; the TCRdb copy retains only in-frame clones and omits some. Of 250,000 to 300,000 clones in the sample, roughly 90% were seen once. Sequencing input: peripheral blood. The origin of the receptors is a woman aged 30 to 39 with COVID-19, enrolled during active disease.

The chain combines TRBV6-1 with TRBJ2-1; 12 positions match TRBD2. Trimming at V came to 3 bases and at J to 9 bases, leaving 9 bases not matched to a gene. CDR1 and CDR2 from the germline V gene are MNHNS and SASEGT. The CDR3 covers 16 residues. Written as DNA, the CDR3 is TGTGCCAGCAGTGACGACCTAGCGGGGGGGCGTCGTGAGCAGTTCTTC. It translates to CASSDDLAGGRREQFF.

The V and J genes are TRBV6-6 and TRBJ1-2; 9 bases fit TRBD1. There are 16 residues in the CDR3. Germline CDR1 is MNHNY and CDR2 is SVGAGI (reference sequence). J was trimmed by 5 bases and V by 0 bases; bases with no gene match: 7. CDR3 amino acids: CASSYSTGTGTYGYTF. In DNA, the CDR3 is TGTGCCAGCAGTTACTCGACCGGGACAGGGACTTATGGCTACACCTTC.

This chain joins TRBV12-3 or TRBV12-4 and TRBJ1-6; no definite D call. CDR3 size: 13 residues. V lost 5 bases and J 6 bases, leaving 8 bases between the germline ends. The CDR3 region is CASSPRGNSPLHF. Here the CDR3 DNA reads TGTGCCAGCAGTCCACGGGGTAATTCACCCCTCCACTTT.

The CDR3 sequence is CASSQDRHYGGKGDTQYF. CDR3 bases: TGTGCCAGCAGCCAAGATAGGCACTACGGGGGGAAAGGAGATACGCAGTATTTT. This chain uses TRBV3-1 (or the pseudogene TRBV3-2) with TRBJ2-3; TRBD2 matches 7 bases. The CDR3 spans 18 residues. Trimming at V came to 0 bases and at J to 5 bases, leaving 14 bases not matched to a gene. Germline assignment: CDR1 LGHDT and CDR2 YNNKEL (reference sequence).

The chain couples TRBV18 to TRBJ1-5; TRBD1 matches at 12 bases. Germline V gene sequence: CDR1 KGHSH, CDR2 LQKENI. The CDR3 consists of 16 residues. Trimming at V came to 6 bases and at J to 2 bases, leaving 5 bases not matched to a gene. CDR3 sequence (DNA): TGTGCCAGCTCCCCGGGACAGGGGGCCCGCAATCAGCCCCAGCATTTT. This codes for CASSPGQGARNQPQHF.

The rearrangement uses TRBV3-1 (or the pseudogene TRBV3-2) and TRBJ2-5; D gene uncertain. CDR3 length: 13 amino acids. V was cut by 0 bases and J by 5 bases, with 7 bases left in between. CDR1 is LGHDT, CDR2 YNNKEL, per germline (reference sequence). The CDR3: CASSQDRLETQYF. The DNA of the CDR3 is TGTGCCAGCAGCCAAGACCGTTTGGAGACCCAGTACTTC.

This chain joins TRBV4-1 and TRBJ2-5; D call uncertain. The CDR3 contains 14 residues. Between the trimmed V and J ends, which lost 2 bases and 1 base, there was a span of 8 bases. Germline V CDR1 and CDR2: MGHRA, YSYEKL. The CDR3 spells CASSQNSFQETQYF. The CDR3 coding sequence is TGCGCCAGCAGCCAAAACAGCTTCCAAGAGACCCAGTACTTC.

The V gene is TRBV2, the J gene TRBJ2-7; D is unclear. The V and J ends lost 3 bases and 3 bases respectively, with 6 bases between them. Germline lookup yields CDR1 SNHLY and CDR2 FYNNEI. CDR3 length equals 12 residues. The chain's CDR3 is CASSDRIYEQYF. CDR3 DNA sequence: TGTGCCAGCAGTGACAGGATCTACGAGCAGTACTTC. The full variable domain, completed using reference TRBV2 and TRBJ2-7, is EPEVTQTPSHQVTQMGQEVILRCVPISNHLYFYWYRQILGQKVEFLVSFYNNEISEKSEIFDDQFSVERPDGSNFTLKIRSTKLEDSAMYFCASSDRIYEQYFGPGTRLTVT.